This T cell receptor beta chain was sequenced for a study of read filtering for tumor transcriptome and immune sequencing. Study information: After DNase treatment, RNA was made into whole-transcriptome libraries. Overall study findings and caveats: This fraction held mixed bone marrow immune cells after CD138-negative sorting.

This CDR3 has 15 residues. From germline, CDR1 is MNHEY and CDR2 SVGEGT. V lost 5 bases, J lost 0 bases, and 11 bases lay in between. At the time of active disease, bone marrow was collected from every patient. Molecular barcoded adaptors covering alpha/delta and beta/gamma chains were used on about 390 ng RNA. TCRdb reanalysed the reads using MiXCR and keeps one entry per CDR3 protein. Here the sample spans about 86,000 distinct CDR3 sequences, 12% being singletons. This clonotype was picked up many times. Its antigen remains unknown. This chain joins TRBV6-2 or TRBV6-3 and TRBJ2-1; possible D gene TRBD1, 6 bases. This sequence originates from a donor at least 40 years old with multiple myeloma. Sequenced input: a population of CD138-negative cells sorted from bone marrow. CDR3 nucleotides: TGTGCCAGCAGTGACACAGGGAGCTCCTACAATGAGCAGTTCTTC. This translates into CASSDTGSSYNEQFF.